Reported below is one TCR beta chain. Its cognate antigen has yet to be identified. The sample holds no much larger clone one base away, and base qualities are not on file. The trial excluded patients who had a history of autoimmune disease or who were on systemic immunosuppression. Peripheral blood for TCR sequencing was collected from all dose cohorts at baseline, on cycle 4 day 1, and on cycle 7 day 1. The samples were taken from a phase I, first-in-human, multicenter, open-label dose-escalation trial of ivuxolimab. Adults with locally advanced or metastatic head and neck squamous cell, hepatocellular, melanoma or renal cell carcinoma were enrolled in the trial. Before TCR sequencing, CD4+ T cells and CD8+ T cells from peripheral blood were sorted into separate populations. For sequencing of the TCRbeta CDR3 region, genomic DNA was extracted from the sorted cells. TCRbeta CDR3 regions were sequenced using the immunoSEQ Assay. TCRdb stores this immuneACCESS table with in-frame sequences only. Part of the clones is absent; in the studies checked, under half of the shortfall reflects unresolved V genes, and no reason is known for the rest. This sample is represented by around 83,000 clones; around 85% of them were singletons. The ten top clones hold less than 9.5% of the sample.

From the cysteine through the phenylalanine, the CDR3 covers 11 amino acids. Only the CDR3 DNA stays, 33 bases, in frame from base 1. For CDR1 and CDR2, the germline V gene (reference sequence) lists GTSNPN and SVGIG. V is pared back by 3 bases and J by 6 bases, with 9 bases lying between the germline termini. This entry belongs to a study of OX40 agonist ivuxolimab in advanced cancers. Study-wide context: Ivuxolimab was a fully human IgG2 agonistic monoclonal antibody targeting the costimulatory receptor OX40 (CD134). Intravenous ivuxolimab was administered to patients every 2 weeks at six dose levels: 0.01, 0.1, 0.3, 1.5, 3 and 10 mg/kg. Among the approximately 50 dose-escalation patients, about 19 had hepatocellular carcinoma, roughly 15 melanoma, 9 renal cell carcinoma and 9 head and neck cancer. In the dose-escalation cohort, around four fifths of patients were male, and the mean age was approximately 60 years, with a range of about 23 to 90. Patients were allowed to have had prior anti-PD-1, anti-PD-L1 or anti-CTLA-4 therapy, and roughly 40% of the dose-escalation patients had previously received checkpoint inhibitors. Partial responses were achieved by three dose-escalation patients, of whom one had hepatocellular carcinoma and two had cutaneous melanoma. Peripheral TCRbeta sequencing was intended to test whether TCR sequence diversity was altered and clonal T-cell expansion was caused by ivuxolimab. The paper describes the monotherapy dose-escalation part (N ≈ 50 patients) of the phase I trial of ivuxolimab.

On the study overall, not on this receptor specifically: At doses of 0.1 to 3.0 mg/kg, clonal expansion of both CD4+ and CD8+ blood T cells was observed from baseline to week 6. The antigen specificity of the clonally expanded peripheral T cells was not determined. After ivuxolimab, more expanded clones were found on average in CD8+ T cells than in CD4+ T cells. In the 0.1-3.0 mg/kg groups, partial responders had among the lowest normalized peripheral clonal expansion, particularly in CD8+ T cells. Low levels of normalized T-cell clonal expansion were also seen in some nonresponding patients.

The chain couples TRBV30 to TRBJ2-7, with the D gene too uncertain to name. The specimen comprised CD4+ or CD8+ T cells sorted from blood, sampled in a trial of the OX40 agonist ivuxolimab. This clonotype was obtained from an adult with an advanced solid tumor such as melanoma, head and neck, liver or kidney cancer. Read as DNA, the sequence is TGTGCCTGGAGCCTCTCCGCCGAGCAGTACTTC. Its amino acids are CAWSLSAEQYF. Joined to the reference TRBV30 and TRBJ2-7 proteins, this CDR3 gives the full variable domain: SQTIHQWPATLVQPVGSPLSLECTVEGTSNPNLYWYRQAAGRGLQLLFYSVGIGQISSEVPQNLSASRPQDRQFILSSKKLLLSDSGFYLCAWSLSAEQYFGPGTRLTVT.